One and the same sample provided the 32 T cell receptor beta chains below, sequenced in a study of OX40 agonist ivuxolimab in advanced cancers. The table came from immunoSEQ multiplex PCR; TCRdb's copy has only in-frame clones and leaves some out. Altogether over 40,000 clones are present, more than 75% being singletons, with the ten largest covering 0.3% to 0.45%. The sequencing here drew on CD4+ or CD8+ T cells sorted from blood, taken in a trial of the OX40 agonist ivuxolimab. These receptors came from an adult with an advanced solid tumor such as melanoma, head and neck, liver or kidney cancer.

V is TRBV28 and J is TRBJ1-1, with TRBD1 identical over 7 bases. CDR1 is MDHEN and CDR2 is SYDVKM in the germline V gene. V was clipped by 3 bases and J by 5 bases; unmatched bases: 6. There are 14 residues in the CDR3. CDR3 in amino acids: CASSLYTGETEAFF. As DNA, the CDR3 is TGTGCCAGCAGTTTGTATACAGGGGAGACTGAAGCTTTCTTT.

This sequence joins TRBV7-2 and TRBJ1-5, with D perhaps matching TRBD1 (6 bases). The germline V gene encodes CDR1 SGHTA and CDR2 FQGNSA. This CDR3 is built from 16 residues. Trimming left V 1 base short and J 3 bases short, with 13 bases between. The CDR3 DNA sequence: TGTGCCAGCAGCTTAGTAGGGGGGGGCAACAATCAGCCCCAGCATTTT. It translates to CASSLVGGGNNQPQHF. Full variable domain (rest looked up from reference TRBV7-2 and TRBJ1-5): GAGVSQSPSNKVTEKGKDVELRCDPISGHTALYWYRQSLGQGLEFLIYFQGNSAPDKSGLPSDRFSAERTGGSVSTLTIQRTQQEDSAVYLCASSLVGGGNNQPQHFGDGTRLSIL.

The genes are TRBV28 and TRBJ1-5; a possible D gene is TRBD1 (5 bases). The germline V gene has CDR1 MDHEN and CDR2 SYDVKM. The CDR3 consists of 13 residues. Trimming left V 2 bases short and J 7 bases short, with 9 bases between. CDR3: CASSLGGKQPQHF. DNA of the CDR3: TGTGCCAGCAGTTTAGGGGGGAAGCAGCCCCAGCATTTT.

This chain joins TRBV19 and TRBJ2-2; 8 bases agree with TRBD2. CDR1 is LNHDA and CDR2 is SQIVND in the germline V gene (reference sequence). The length of the CDR3 is 15 residues. The J segment lost 5 bases and the V segment lost 5 bases, leaving 7 bases of the junction unmatched. The CDR3 here is CASSPSAGATGELFF. CDR3 coding DNA: TGTGCCAGTAGTCCCTCAGCGGGGGCGACCGGGGAGCTGTTTTTT.

This chain connects TRBV2 to TRBJ1-5; D remains ambiguous. CDR1 and CDR2 from the germline V gene are SNHLY and FYNNEI. The CDR3 consists of 11 residues. Trimming stripped 9 bases from V and 6 bases from J, with 9 bases between. The CDR3 is CASANGQPQHF. The CDR3 DNA reads TGTGCCAGTGCGAACGGTCAGCCCCAGCATTTT.

This sequence joins TRBV5-1 and TRBJ2-2; the D gene is possibly TRBD2 (6 bases). V lost 4 bases and J lost 6, with 16 bases in between. The length of the CDR3 is 15 residues. Germline V gene sequence: CDR1 SGHRS, CDR2 YFSETQ. This CDR3 is CASSGGAQAAGELFF. Here the CDR3 DNA reads TGCGCCAGCAGCGGCGGGGCCCAAGCAGCCGGGGAGCTGTTTTTT.

The rearrangement links TRBV30 to TRBJ1-2, with D hard to call. Per germline, CDR1 GTSNPN and CDR2 SVGIG (reference sequence). CDR3 length: 14 amino acids. V was cut by 4 bases and J by 4 bases, with 16 bases left in between. The CDR3 is CAWTGQANFYGYTF. The CDR3 DNA reads as TGTGCCTGGACGGGTCAGGCTAACTTCTATGGCTACACCTTC. Full variable domain (missing parts from reference TRBV30 and TRBJ1-2): SQTIHQWPATLVQPVGSPLSLECTVEGTSNPNLYWYRQAAGRGLQLLFYSVGIGQISSEVPQNLSASRPQDRQFILSSKKLLLSDSGFYLCAWTGQANFYGYTFGSGTRLTVV.

The V gene is TRBV5-4, the J gene TRBJ2-1; maybe TRBD1 (7 bases). Deletions cut 6 bases from V and 0 bases from J, with 28 bases between. Germline lookup yields CDR1 SGHNT and CDR2 YYREEE (reference sequence). The CDR3 runs to 20 residues. CDR3 coding DNA: TGTGCCAGCATATGGAGGGGAGGCCAGGGGGGTTCGGTCTCCTACAATGAGCAGTTCTTC. Translated: CASIWRGGQGGSVSYNEQFF.

This chain uses TRBV27 with TRBJ2-5, with D possibly matching TRBD2 (6 bases). Deletions cut 3 bases from V and 5 bases from J, with 10 bases between. In germline, CDR1 is MNHEY, CDR2 SMNVEV (reference sequence). CDR3 length equals 13 residues. The CDR3: CASSLEGPETQYF. The CDR3 DNA sequence: TGTGCCAGCAGTTTGGAGGGGCCGGAGACCCAGTACTTC.

The chain uses TRBV5-4 and TRBJ2-7, with a weak D call TRBD2 (6 bases). Trimming took 0 bases from V and 3 from J, leaving 7 bases between them. Germline loops: CDR1 SGHNT, CDR2 YYREEE (reference sequence). The CDR3 is 13 residues long. CDR3 sequence reads: CASSLEEGYEQYF. The CDR3 DNA follows: TGTGCCAGCAGCTTGGAGGAGGGCTACGAGCAGTACTTC. The variable domain in full, with the rest retrieved from reference TRBV5-4 and TRBJ2-7, is ETGVTQSPTHLIKTRGQQVTLRCSSQSGHNTVSWYQQALGQGPQFIFQYYREEENGRGNFPPRFSGLQFPNYSSELNVNALELDDSALYLCASSLEEGYEQYFGPGTRLTVT.

The chain has TRBV18 and TRBJ2-2, with 8 bases aligning to TRBD1. The CDR3 runs to 15 residues. Germline CDR1 is KGHSH and CDR2 is LQKENI. Unmatched junction bases numbered 6, after V lost 5 bases and J lost 4 bases. The CDR3 protein is CASSYGQGSTGELFF. DNA for the CDR3: TGTGCCAGCTCATACGGACAGGGATCCACCGGGGAGCTGTTTTTT.

V and J are TRBV4-1 and TRBJ2-1, with D possibly called TRBD1 or TRBD2 (5 bases each). Trimming took off 5 bases at V and 9 bases at J, with 17 bases between the two ends. The germline gives CDR1 MGHRA, CDR2 YSYEKL. The CDR3 extends over 14 amino acids. The CDR3 coding sequence is TGCGCCAGCAGCTACAATTCCCGGGACGCTGAGCAGTTCTTC. It is translated as CASSYNSRDAEQFF.

V is TRBV4-2 and J is TRBJ2-1; D is ambiguous. The germline V gene encodes CDR1 LGHNA and CDR2 YNFKEQ. The CDR3 contains 17 residues. Trimming removed 4 bases at V and 1 base at J, with 17 bases between. The CDR3 spells CASSLGARRDSYNEQFF. The CDR3 bases are TGTGCCAGCAGCCTAGGCGCGCGAAGGGATTCCTACAATGAGCAGTTCTTC.

This sequence joins TRBV6-1 and TRBJ2-5; tentatively, D is TRBD1 or TRBD2 (6 bases each). The DNA end is more similar to TRBJ2-7, so the J call may be wrong. The germline gives CDR1 MNHNS, CDR2 SASEGT. The CDR3 contains 13 residues. The CDR3 region is CASSSQGLYEQYF. The CDR3 DNA is TGTGCCAGCAGTTCACAGGGACTCTACGAGCAGTACTTC.

The genes are TRBV7-2 and TRBJ2-3; no reliable D call. This CDR3 comprises 14 residues. Germline lookup yields CDR1 SGHTA and CDR2 FQGNSA. Between the trimmed V and J ends, which lost 2 bases and 1 base, there was a span of 7 bases. The CDR3 nucleotides read TGTGCCAGCAGCTTATTCGGAGGCACAGATACGCAGTATTTT. Its protein is CASSLFGGTDTQYF.

This rearrangement joins TRBV7-8 to TRBJ2-2; unclear D gene. Trimming took off 1 base at V and 2 bases at J, with 8 bases between the two ends. The germline CDR1 and CDR2 sequences are SGHVS and FQNEAQ. The CDR3 covers 15 residues. CDR3 sequence (DNA): TGTGCCAGCAGCTTAGTCTCAGCCAACACCGGGGAGCTGTTTTTT. This translates into CASSLVSANTGELFF. The complete variable domain, with remaining parts taken from reference TRBV7-8 and TRBJ2-2, reads GAGVSQSPRYKVAKRGQDVALRCDPISGHVSLFWYQQALGQGPEFLTYFQNEAQLDKSGLPSDRFFAERPEGSVSTLKIQRTQQEDSAVYLCASSLVSANTGELFFGEGSRLTVL.

The chain couples TRBV4-2 to TRBJ2-1, with 10 bases lining up with TRBD2. J gave up 2 bases and V 3 bases, and 4 bases lay outside the gene matches. In germline, CDR1 is LGHNA, CDR2 YNFKEQ. The length of the CDR3 is 16 residues. The CDR3 coding sequence is TGTGCCAGCAGCCAGGACCTAGCGGGGGCCTACAATGAGCAGTTCTTC. It specifies CASSQDLAGAYNEQFF.

This sequence joins TRBV19 and TRBJ1-1; no clear D gene. This CDR3 contains 14 residues. The germline V gene has CDR1 LNHDA and CDR2 SQIVND (reference sequence). V was pared by 1 base and J by 3 bases, with 9 bases between. CDR3 sequence: CASSIAVEDTEAFF. The CDR3 DNA follows: TGTGCCAGTAGTATAGCGGTAGAGGACACTGAAGCTTTCTTT. Full variable domain (missing parts from reference TRBV19 and TRBJ1-1): DGGITQSPKYLFRKEGQNVTLSCEQNLNHDAMYWYRQDPGQGLRLIYYSQIVNDFQKGDIAEGYSVSREKKESFPLTVTSAQKNPTAFYLCASSIAVEDTEAFFGQGTRLTVV.

The V call is TRBV7-2, the J call TRBJ2-2; TRBD2 agrees at 7 bases. Losses at the gene ends were 0 bases for V and 7 bases for J; bases not matched to a gene: 11. The CDR3 extends over 17 amino acids. Germline CDR1 reads SGHTA; CDR2 reads FQGNSA. The CDR3 nucleotides read TGTGCCAGCAGCTTAGCATCAGCGGGGACCAACGGCGGGGAGCTGTTTTTT. Residues: CASSLASAGTNGGELFF.

This chain connects TRBV29-1 to TRBJ2-5; D not resolved. Germline V gene sequence: CDR1 SQVTM, CDR2 ANQGSEA. Trimming removed 6 bases at V and 1 base at J, with 9 bases between. This CDR3 has 12 amino acids. CDR3 protein: CSVETPQETQYF. CDR3 sequence (DNA): TGCAGCGTGGAAACACCCCAAGAGACCCAGTACTTC.

The rearrangement joins TRBV4-2 to TRBJ1-5; the D is unclear. V lost 0 bases and J 5 bases, leaving 14 bases between the germline ends. The CDR3 has 16 residues. Germline CDR1 reads LGHNA; CDR2 reads YNFKEQ. CDR3 sequence: CASSQDGHSDDQPQHF. CDR3 nucleotides: TGTGCCAGCAGCCAAGATGGTCATTCTGACGATCAGCCCCAGCATTTT.

The gene calls are TRBV5-8 and TRBJ2-6, with no clear D. Germline assignment: CDR1 SGHTS and CDR2 YDEGEE. Trimming removed 7 bases at V and 1 base at J, with 9 bases between. The CDR3 loop spans 14 amino acids. DNA for the CDR3: TGTGCCAGCGCAGGCTTTTCTGGGGCCAACGTCCTGACTTTC. Translated: CASAGFSGANVLTF.

This rearrangement joins TRBV11-2 to TRBJ1-5; a weak D match, TRBD1 (6 bases). Germline CDR1 is SGHAT and CDR2 is FQNNGV. V was cut by 1 base and J by 4 bases, with 8 bases left in between. The CDR3 is 14 amino acids. The DNA of the CDR3 is TGTGCCAGCAGCTTAGGGCAGGGGAATCAGCCCCAGCATTTT. As protein: CASSLGQGNQPQHF.

The chain employs TRBV6-5 and TRBJ2-2; TRBD1 matches 7 bases. Germline values: CDR1 MNHEY, CDR2 SVGAGI. The CDR3 spans 15 residues. V trimming: 8 bases; J trimming: 0 bases; junction bases outside the gene matches: 6. The CDR3 DNA reads as TGTGCCAGCCAGAGGGACAGCACGAACACCGGGGAGCTGTTTTTT. This encodes CASQRDSTNTGELFF.

This rearrangement joins TRBV27 to TRBJ2-3; 7 bases map to TRBD2. Germline V gives CDR1 MNHEY, CDR2 SMNVEV (reference sequence). The CDR3 consists of 16 residues. The V segment lost 6 bases and the J segment 1 base; nucleotides outside the gene matches: 10. The CDR3 nucleotides are TGTGCCAGCAGACCGAACAGCGGGATTCGCACAGATACGCAGTATTTT. It yields the protein CASRPNSGIRTDTQYF.

As DNA, the CDR3 is TGTGCCAGCAGTTTAATGGGCTCAGTACCGGGAGAGACCCAGTACTTC. Its translation is CASSLMGSVPGETQYF. The genes are TRBV27 and TRBJ2-5; D unresolved. Germline values: CDR1 MNHEY, CDR2 SMNVEV (reference sequence). The CDR3 sequence is 16 residues long. Between the trimmed V and J ends, which lost 2 bases and 4 bases, there was a span of 17 bases.

This clone was seen just once. The chain is built from TRBV7-8 and TRBJ2-1; 7 bases align to TRBD2. There are 18 residues in the CDR3. Germline CDR1 reads SGHVS; CDR2 reads FQNEAQ. Losses at the gene ends were 0 bases for V and 5 bases for J; bases not matched to a gene: 13. This CDR3 is CASSLARRLRGRDNEQFF. The CDR3 nucleotides read TGTGCCAGCAGCTTAGCCAGACGACTGCGGGGGAGGGACAATGAGCAGTTCTTC.

In its sample, this clone was seen once. The V and J genes are TRBV2 and TRBJ2-7; D not certain. CDR1 and CDR2 from the germline V gene are SNHLY and FYNNEI. The V and J ends lost 0 bases and 6 bases respectively, with 6 bases between them. The length of the CDR3 is 12 residues. The CDR3 region has the DNA TGTGCCAGCAGTGAAGCGTCTCTCGAGCAGTACTTC. It encodes CASSEASLEQYF.

The chain couples TRBV5-1 to TRBJ2-1; the D is unclear. The ends were cut back, 0 bases at V and 6 bases at J, with 7 bases in the middle. Germline-derived CDR1 and CDR2 are SGHRS and YFSETQ. The CDR3 consists of 13 residues. This CDR3 reads CASSLGPANEQFF. The CDR3 DNA follows: TGCGCCAGCAGCTTGGGACCTGCCAATGAGCAGTTCTTC. Combining the CDR3 with reference TRBV5-1 and TRBJ2-1 gives the whole variable domain KAGVTQTPRYLIKTRGQQVTLSCSPISGHRSVSWYQQTPGQGLQFLFEYFSETQRNKGNFPGRFSGRQFSNSRSEMNVSTLELGDSALYLCASSLGPANEQFFGPGTRLTVL.

The rearrangement links TRBV2 to TRBJ2-1; 9 bases map to TRBD2. Looked up from germline, CDR1 is SNHLY and CDR2 is FYNNEI. The CDR3 runs to 17 residues. Trimming at V came to 6 bases and at J to 3 bases, leaving 12 bases not matched to a gene. The CDR3 DNA reads as TGTGCCAGCAGGGGGGGGACTAGCTCGGTCAACTACAATGAGCAGTTCTTC. Amino acid sequence: CASRGGTSSVNYNEQFF. The full variable domain, its missing parts supplied by reference TRBV2 and TRBJ2-1, is EPEVTQTPSHQVTQMGQEVILRCVPISNHLYFYWYRQILGQKVEFLVSFYNNEISEKSEIFDDQFSVERPDGSNFTLKIRSTKLEDSAMYFCASRGGTSSVNYNEQFFGPGTRLTVL.

The gene calls are TRBV2 and TRBJ1-5; TRBD1 is a possible D gene (6 bases). V lost 3 bases and J lost 2, with 11 bases in between. The germline gives CDR1 SNHLY, CDR2 FYNNEI. This CDR3 contains 15 residues. The CDR3 reads CASSESRQGNQPQHF. CDR3 nucleotides: TGTGCCAGCAGTGAGTCGAGACAGGGCAATCAGCCCCAGCATTTT.

The chain employs TRBV2 and TRBJ2-1, with D perhaps matching TRBD1 (6 bases). The V and J ends lost 10 bases and 4 bases respectively, with 14 bases between them. The CDR3 loop spans 13 amino acids. CDR1 and CDR2 from the germline V gene are SNHLY and FYNNEI. The DNA of the CDR3 is TGTGCCACCCGCCTGGACAGTTACAATGAGCAGTTCTTC. It encodes CATRLDSYNEQFF. Full variable domain (rest looked up from reference TRBV2 and TRBJ2-1): EPEVTQTPSHQVTQMGQEVILRCVPISNHLYFYWYRQILGQKVEFLVSFYNNEISEKSEIFDDQFSVERPDGSNFTLKIRSTKLEDSAMYFCATRLDSYNEQFFGPGTRLTVL.